A selection of T cell receptor beta chains follows, all from one sample in a study of regulatory T cells in long-lasting Graves disease. In TCRdb, the multiplex PCR reads were re-called with MiXCR into one record per CDR3 protein. The profile shows a few hundred thousand distinct CDR3 sequences, approximately 13% of them singletons. These sequences were also reported in another study, on T cells in Graves' hyperthyroidism and ophthalmopathy.

The sample was peripheral blood mononuclear cells (PBMCs), taken at new diagnosis, from a patient treated with antithyroid drugs. The receptor source for this set is a man aged 25-45 years with Graves disease. CDR3s include the opening cysteine and the closing phenylalanine or tryptophan. The D gene is left open where the match is weak.

j_gene: TRBJ2-2; v_gene: TRBV24-1; d_gene: TRBD1; CDR3aa: CATSDFSPGQLTGELFF
j_gene: TRBJ1-4; v_gene: TRBV6-2/TRBV6-3; d_gene: -; CDR3aa: CASSLQGTNEKLFF
j_gene: TRBJ1-3; v_gene: TRBV20-1; d_gene: TRBD1; CDR3aa: CSAPLDRDGNTIYF
j_gene: TRBJ1-2; v_gene: TRBV20-1; d_gene: -; CDR3aa: CSVEGGGGYYGYTF
j_gene: TRBJ2-2; v_gene: TRBV13; d_gene: -; CDR3aa: CASSPVGPRTYTGELFF
j_gene: TRBJ2-1; v_gene: TRBV6-1; d_gene: TRBD2; CDR3aa: CASSLSRTSGRDSSYNEQFF
j_gene: TRBJ1-1; v_gene: TRBV19; d_gene: -; CDR3aa: CASSMGGTEAFF
j_gene: TRBJ1-4; v_gene: TRBV29-1; d_gene: TRBD1; CDR3aa: CSVGQGVTNEKLFF
j_gene: TRBJ2-3; v_gene: TRBV29-1; d_gene: TRBD1; CDR3aa: CSGSTGGDTQYF
j_gene: TRBJ2-1; v_gene: TRBV28; d_gene: TRBD2; CDR3aa: CASSLTAGGGYNEQSF
j_gene: TRBJ1-4; v_gene: TRBV16; d_gene: -; CDR3aa: CASSPGGGRLFF
j_gene: TRBJ2-1; v_gene: TRBV12-3/TRBV12-4; d_gene: TRBD2; CDR3aa: CASSLRLAGGPNEQFF
j_gene: TRBJ1-3; v_gene: TRBV5-6; d_gene: -; CDR3aa: CASSFGVPGNTIYF
j_gene: TRBJ2-5; v_gene: TRBV11-2; d_gene: TRBD2; CDR3aa: CASSTGTSRNQETQYF
j_gene: TRBJ2-1; v_gene: TRBV19; d_gene: TRBD2; CDR3aa: CASKALESGRAGNEQFF